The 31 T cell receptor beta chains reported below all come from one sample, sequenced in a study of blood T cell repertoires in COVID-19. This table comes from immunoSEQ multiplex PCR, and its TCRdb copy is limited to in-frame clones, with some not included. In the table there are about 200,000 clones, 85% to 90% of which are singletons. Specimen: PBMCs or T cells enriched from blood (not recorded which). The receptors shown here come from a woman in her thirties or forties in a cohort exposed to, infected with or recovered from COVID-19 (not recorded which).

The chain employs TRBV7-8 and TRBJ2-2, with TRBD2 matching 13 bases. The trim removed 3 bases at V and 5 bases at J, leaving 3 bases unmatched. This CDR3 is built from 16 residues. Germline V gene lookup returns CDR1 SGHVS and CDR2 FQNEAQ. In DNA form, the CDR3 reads TGTGCCAGCAGCTTGGGACTAGCGGGACTAACCGGGGAGCTGTTTTTT. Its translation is CASSLGLAGLTGELFF.

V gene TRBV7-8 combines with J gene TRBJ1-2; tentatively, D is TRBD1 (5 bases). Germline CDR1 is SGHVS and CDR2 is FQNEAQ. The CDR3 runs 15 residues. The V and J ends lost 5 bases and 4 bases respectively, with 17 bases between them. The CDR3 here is CASSPTDGASYGYTF. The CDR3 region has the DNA TGTGCCAGCAGCCCTACGGATGGGGCGAGCTATGGCTACACCTTC. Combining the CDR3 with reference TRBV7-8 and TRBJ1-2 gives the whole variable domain GAGVSQSPRYKVAKRGQDVALRCDPISGHVSLFWYQQALGQGPEFLTYFQNEAQLDKSGLPSDRFFAERPEGSVSTLKIQRTQQEDSAVYLCASSPTDGASYGYTFGSGTRLTVV.

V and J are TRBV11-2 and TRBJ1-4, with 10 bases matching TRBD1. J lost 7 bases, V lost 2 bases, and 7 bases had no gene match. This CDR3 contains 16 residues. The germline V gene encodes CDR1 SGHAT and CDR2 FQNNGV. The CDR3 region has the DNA TGTGCCAGCAGCTTACAAGCCGGGACAGGGGCTGAAAAACTGTTTTTT. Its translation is CASSLQAGTGAEKLFF.

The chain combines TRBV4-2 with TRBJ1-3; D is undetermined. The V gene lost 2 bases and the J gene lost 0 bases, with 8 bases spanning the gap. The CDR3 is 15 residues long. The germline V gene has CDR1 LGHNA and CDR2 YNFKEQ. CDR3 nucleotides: TGTGCCAGCAGCCAATTCACGGGCTCTGGAAACACCATATATTTT. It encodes CASSQFTGSGNTIYF.

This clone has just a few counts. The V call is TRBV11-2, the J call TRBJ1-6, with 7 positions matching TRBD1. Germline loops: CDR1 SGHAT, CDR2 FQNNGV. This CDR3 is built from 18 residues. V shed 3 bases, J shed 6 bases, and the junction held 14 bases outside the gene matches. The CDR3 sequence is CASSFFKGRGHINSPLHF. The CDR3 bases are TGTGCCAGCAGCTTCTTCAAGGGAAGGGGGCATATTAATTCACCCCTCCACTTT.

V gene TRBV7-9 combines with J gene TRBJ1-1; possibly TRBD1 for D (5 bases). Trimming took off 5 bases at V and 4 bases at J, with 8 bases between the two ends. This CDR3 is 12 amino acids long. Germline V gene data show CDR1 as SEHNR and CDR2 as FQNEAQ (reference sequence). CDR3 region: CASSDSFTEAFF. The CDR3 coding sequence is TGTGCCAGCAGCGACAGCTTCACTGAAGCTTTCTTT.

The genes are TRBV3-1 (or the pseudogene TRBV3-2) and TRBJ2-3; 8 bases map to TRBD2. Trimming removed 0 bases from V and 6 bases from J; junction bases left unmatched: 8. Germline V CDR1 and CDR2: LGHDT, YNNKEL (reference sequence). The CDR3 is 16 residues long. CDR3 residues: CASSQEFPGLEDTQYF. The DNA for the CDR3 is TGTGCCAGCAGCCAAGAATTCCCGGGACTAGAGGATACGCAGTATTTT.

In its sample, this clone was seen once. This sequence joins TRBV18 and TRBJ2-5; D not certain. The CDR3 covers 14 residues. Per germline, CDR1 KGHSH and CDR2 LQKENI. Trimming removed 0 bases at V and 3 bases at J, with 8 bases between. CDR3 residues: CASSPPSSEETQYF. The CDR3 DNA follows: TGTGCCAGCTCACCACCGAGCAGCGAAGAGACCCAGTACTTC.

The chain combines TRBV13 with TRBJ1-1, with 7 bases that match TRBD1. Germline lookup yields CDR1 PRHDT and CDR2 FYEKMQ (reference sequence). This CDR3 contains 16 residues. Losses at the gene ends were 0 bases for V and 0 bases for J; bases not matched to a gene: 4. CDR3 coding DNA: TGTGCCAGCAGCTTAGGTCAGGGGGGCATGAACACTGAAGCTTTCTTT. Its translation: CASSLGQGGMNTEAFF.

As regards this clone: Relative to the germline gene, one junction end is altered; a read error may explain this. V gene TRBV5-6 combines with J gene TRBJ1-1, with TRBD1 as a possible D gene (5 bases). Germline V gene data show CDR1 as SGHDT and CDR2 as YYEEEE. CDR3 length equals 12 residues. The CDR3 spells CASSFLPGLLLF. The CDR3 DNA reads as TGTGCCAGCAGCTTTCTACCAGGGCTTCTCCTCTTT.

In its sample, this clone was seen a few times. The CDR3 loop reads CASSPRTSGGGGYF. In DNA form, the CDR3 reads TGTGCCAGCTCACCACGGACTAGCGGGGGGGGAGGGTATTTT. V is TRBV18 and J is TRBJ2-3; 15 nucleotides match TRBD2. This CDR3 is built from 14 residues. With 1 base clipped from V and 14 bases from J, the junction kept 4 bases outside the gene matches. Germline CDR1 is KGHSH and CDR2 is LQKENI.

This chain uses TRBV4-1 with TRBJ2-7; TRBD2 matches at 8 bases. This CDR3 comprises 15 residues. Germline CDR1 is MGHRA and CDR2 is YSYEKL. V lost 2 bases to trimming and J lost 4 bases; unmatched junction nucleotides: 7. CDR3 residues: CASSQPSGGRYEQYF. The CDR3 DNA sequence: TGCGCCAGCAGCCAACCCTCGGGAGGGCGGTACGAGCAGTACTTC.

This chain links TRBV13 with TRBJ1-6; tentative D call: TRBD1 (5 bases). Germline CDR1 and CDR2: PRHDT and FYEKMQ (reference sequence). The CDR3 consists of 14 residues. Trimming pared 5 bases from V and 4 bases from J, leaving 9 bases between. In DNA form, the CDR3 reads TGTGCCAGCAGCGTTCGGGGGTATAATTCACCCCTCCACTTT. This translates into CASSVRGYNSPLHF.

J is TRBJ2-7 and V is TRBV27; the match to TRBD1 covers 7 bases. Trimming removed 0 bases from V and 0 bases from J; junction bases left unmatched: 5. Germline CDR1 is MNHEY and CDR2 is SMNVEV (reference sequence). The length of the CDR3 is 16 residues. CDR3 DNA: TGTGCCAGCAGTTTATCTCCGGGACAGATCTCCTACGAGCAGTACTTC. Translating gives CASSLSPGQISYEQYF.

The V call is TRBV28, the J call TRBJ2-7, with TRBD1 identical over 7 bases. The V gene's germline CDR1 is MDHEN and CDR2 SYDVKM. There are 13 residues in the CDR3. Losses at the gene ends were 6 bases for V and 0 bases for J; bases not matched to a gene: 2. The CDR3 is CASRQGTSYEQYF. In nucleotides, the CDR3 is TGTGCCAGCAGACAGGGGACCTCCTACGAGCAGTACTTC.

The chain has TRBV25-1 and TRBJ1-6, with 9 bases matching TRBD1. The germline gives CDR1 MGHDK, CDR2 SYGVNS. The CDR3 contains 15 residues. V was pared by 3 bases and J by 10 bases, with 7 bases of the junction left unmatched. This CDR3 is CASSERQGGGSPLHF. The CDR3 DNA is TGTGCCAGCAGTGAGCGACAGGGGGGTGGATCACCCCTCCACTTT. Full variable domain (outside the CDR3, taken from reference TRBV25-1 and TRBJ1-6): EADIYQTPRYLVIGTGKKITLECSQTMGHDKMYWYQQDPGMELHLIHYSYGVNSTEKGDLSSESTVSRIRTEHFPLTLESARPSHTSQYLCASSERQGGGSPLHFGNGTRLTVT.

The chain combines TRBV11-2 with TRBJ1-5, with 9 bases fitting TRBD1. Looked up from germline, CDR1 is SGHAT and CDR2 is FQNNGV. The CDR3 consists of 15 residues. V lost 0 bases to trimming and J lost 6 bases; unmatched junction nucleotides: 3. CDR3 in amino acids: CASSLESTGGQPQHF. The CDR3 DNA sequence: TGTGCCAGCAGCTTAGAGTCGACAGGGGGTCAGCCCCAGCATTTT.

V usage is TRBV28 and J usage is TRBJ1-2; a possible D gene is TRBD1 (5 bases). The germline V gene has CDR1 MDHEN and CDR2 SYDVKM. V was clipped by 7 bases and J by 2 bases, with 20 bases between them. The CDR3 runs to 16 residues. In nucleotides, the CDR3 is TGTGCCAGCACCCCAAGTTTCGTGGGGCTAAACTATGGCTACACCTTC. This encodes CASTPSFVGLNYGYTF.

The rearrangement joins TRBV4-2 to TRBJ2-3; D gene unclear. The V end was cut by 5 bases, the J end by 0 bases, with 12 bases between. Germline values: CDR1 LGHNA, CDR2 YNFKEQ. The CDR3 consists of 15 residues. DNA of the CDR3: TGTGCCAGCAGCTCAGGCCCCCGGAGCACAGATACGCAGTATTTT. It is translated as CASSSGPRSTDTQYF.

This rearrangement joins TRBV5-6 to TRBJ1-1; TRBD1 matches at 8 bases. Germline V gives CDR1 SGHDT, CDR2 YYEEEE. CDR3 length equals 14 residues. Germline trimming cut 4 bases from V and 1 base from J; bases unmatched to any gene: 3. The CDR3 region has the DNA TGTGCCAGCAGCATGACAGGGGCGAACACTGAAGCTTTCTTT. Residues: CASSMTGANTEAFF.

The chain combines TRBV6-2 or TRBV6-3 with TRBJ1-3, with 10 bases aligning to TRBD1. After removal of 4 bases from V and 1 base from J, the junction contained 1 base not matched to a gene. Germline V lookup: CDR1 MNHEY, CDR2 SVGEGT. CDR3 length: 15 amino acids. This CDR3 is CASSSGQGSGNTIYF. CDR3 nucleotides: TGTGCCAGCAGTTCGGGACAGGGGTCTGGAAACACCATATATTTT.

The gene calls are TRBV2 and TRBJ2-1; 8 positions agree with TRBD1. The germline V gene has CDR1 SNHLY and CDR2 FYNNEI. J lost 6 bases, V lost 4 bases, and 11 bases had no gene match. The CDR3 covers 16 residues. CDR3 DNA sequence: TGTGCCAGCAGTGGGCGAACAGGGGGATTCTCCAATGAGCAGTTCTTC. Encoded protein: CASSGRTGGFSNEQFF.

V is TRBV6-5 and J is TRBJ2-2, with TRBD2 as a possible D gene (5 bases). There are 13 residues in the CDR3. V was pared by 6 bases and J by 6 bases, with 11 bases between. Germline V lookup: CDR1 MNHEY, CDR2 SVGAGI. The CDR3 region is CASSQPEAGELFF. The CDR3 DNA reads TGTGCCAGCAGCCAGCCGGAGGCCGGGGAGCTGTTTTTT.

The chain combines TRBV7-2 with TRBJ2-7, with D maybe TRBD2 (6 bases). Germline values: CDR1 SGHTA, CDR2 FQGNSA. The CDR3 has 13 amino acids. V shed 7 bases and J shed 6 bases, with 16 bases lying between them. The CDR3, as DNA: TGTGCCAGCAAAGACTTCCTCGGGGGCGAGCAGTACTTC. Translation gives CASKDFLGGEQYF.

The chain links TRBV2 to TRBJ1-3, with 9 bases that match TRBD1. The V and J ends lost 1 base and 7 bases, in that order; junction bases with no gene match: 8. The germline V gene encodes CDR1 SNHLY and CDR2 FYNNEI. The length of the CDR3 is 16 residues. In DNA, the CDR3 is TGTGCCAGCAGTGAAGGGGGGACAGGGAGTAGGAACACCATATATTTT. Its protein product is CASSEGGTGSRNTIYF.

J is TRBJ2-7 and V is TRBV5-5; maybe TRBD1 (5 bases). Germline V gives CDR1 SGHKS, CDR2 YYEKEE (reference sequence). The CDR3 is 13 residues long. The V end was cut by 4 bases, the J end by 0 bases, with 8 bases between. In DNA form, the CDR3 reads TGTGCCAGCAGCCTCAGGGCCTCCTACGAGCAGTACTTC. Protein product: CASSLRASYEQYF.

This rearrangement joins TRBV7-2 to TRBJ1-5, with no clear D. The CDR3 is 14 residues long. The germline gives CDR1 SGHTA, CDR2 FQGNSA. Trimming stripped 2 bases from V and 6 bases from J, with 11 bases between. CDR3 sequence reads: CASSLSFGVQPQHF. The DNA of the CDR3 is TGTGCCAGCAGCTTATCGTTCGGGGTTCAGCCCCAGCATTTT.

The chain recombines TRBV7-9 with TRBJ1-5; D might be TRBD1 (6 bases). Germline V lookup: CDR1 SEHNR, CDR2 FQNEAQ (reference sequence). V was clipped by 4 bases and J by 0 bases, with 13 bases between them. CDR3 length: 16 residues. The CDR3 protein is CASSSLDSTSNQPQHF. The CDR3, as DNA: TGTGCCAGCAGCTCCCTGGACAGTACTAGCAATCAGCCCCAGCATTTT.

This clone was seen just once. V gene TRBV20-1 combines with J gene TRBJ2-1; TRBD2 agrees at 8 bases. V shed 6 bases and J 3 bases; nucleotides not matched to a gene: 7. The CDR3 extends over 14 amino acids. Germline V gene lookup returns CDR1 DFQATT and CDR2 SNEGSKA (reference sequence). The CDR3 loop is CSASRLASYNEQFF. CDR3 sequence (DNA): TGCAGTGCGAGTCGACTAGCGAGCTACAATGAGCAGTTCTTC.

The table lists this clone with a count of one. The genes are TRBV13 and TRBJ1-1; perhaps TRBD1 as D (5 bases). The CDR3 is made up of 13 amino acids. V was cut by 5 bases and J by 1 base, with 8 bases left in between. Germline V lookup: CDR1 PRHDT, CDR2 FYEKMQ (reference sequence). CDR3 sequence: CASSTGGNTEAFF. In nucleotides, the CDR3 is TGTGCCAGCAGCACGGGGGGGAACACTGAAGCTTTCTTT.

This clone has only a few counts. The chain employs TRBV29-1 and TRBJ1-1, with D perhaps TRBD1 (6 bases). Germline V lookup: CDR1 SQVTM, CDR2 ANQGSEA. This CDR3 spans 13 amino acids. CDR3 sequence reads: CTLGGQGNTEAFF. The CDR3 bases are TGCACCCTGGGGGGGCAGGGGAACACTGAAGCTTTCTTT.